This T cell receptor (beta chain) was profiled in a study of shared clonotypes between healthy human individuals (dated by TCRdb to 2020 to 2022). Some background on the complete study: The cohort comprised a couple of women and a few men aged 18 to 49 years. For each donor, CD4 naive and CD4 memory were each run on three plates, CD8 naive on two plates, and CD8 memory on one plate. The study deeply sequenced blood TCR repertoires of about five healthy adults to estimate repertoire size and the extent of clonotype sharing between individuals. Different laboratories and diverse techniques were used to prepare libraries and sequence TCR repertoires, to increase sequencing depth and limit assay-specific biases. Leukapheresis yielded between about 0.85 and 10 billion PBMCs per donor. Study-level results and caveats: Because the study included a small number of donors, the genetic and exposure-history diversity represented was limited. Estimated clonotype richness was generally larger for naive than for memory subsets. About 5% of naive CD4, 3.5% of naive CD8, 2% to 2.5% of memory CD4, and 0.35% to 0.4% of memory CD8 clonotypes were shared across several donors. Sampling was restricted to blood, and TCR repertoires in tissues likely differ from the TCR repertoires found in blood. Rarefaction of sorted-subset datasets indicated incomplete sequencing despite the large sequencing depth. Compared with non-shared clonotypes, the clonotypes found in all four sorted-subset donors had higher generation probabilities. Pairwise subsampling led to the expectation that sequencing depth would affect the degree of clonotype sharing among donors.

Using the deep immunoSEQ assay, multiplex PCR amplified TCR CDR3 regions from genomic DNA. Extracted genomic DNA from each cell subset was distributed evenly across all wells of several immunoSEQ 96-well plates, and each plate was treated as a replicate. Each replicate PCR for sorted subsets received about 200 ng genomic DNA, equal to tens of thousands of T cell genomes. Purified libraries were quantified with a Qubit 3.0 fluorometer, sized on a Bioanalyzer 2100, and re-quantified with the KAPA Library Quantification kit. A separate single-read 150-cycle Illumina NextSeq 550 flow cell was used to sequence each immunoSEQ 96-well plate. Per the source publication's procedure: Because the immunoSEQ output held only junctional sequences and lacked quality scores, the filtering could not match the filtering applied to full-length reads. To assign V/J genes and CDR3, sequences were annotated using PyIR, a Python wrapper for IgBLAST v1.9, with IMGT germline references. Any read was removed if the V/J assignment was weak (E-value above 1e-6), the CDR3 was missing, or the read contained stop codons, out-of-frame junctions, or ambiguous translated residues. A V3J clonotype was defined by an identical inferred V gene, J gene, and CDR3 amino acid sequence. Percentage overlap between repertoires was computed as shared unique clonotypes divided by the size of the smaller repertoire. RTK rarefaction, the Chao1 estimator, and Recon v2.1 estimates of unobserved clonotypes were used to assess repertoire richness. Generation probabilities for all TCRbeta clonotypes obtained by the gDNA method from four donors were computed using OLGA. TCRdb provides this immuneACCESS table in a form limited to in-frame rearrangements. Some clones are lacking; in checked studies, under half of them reflect an unresolved V gene, and why the rest are absent is not known. For V, J and clone size, that table is used; D and trimming come from the DNA. The sample table holds just under 350,000 clones, of which over 70% were seen once. More than 9% of the sample is in the top ten clones.

On this clone: The antigen this receptor binds is unknown. Qualities for individual bases were not recorded, and no much larger clone is one base off.

Donors were healthy HIV-negative adults with no recently reported acute infections or vaccinations. Only Caucasian adults living in Nashville, Tennessee, USA were represented among the donors. CD4+ T cells were enriched by magnetic negative selection, after which naive cells were positively selected on CD45RA and the negative fraction was taken as the memory subset. Blood was obtained by leukapheresis, after which PBMCs were separated by Ficoll-Histopaque density gradient centrifugation and cryopreserved in liquid nitrogen vapor phase. Analytical flow cytometry was used to check the purity and quantity of each magnetically sorted T cell population. Genomic DNA was isolated from each sorted fraction and quantified by UV absorbance on a Nanodrop 2000c. The sample taken for sequencing was memory CD4+ T cells sorted from blood. The sample's cell subset or site label is to be understood as: CD45RA-negative fraction. This TCR was recovered from a man younger than 45 in good health.

The nucleotides read TGTGCCAGCAGTGGGACTCGACAGGGGGAGACCTACGAGCAGTACTTC. This gives the protein CASSGTRQGETYEQYF. This sequence uses TRBV25-1 and TRBJ2-7; a stretch of 9 junction bases matches TRBD1. From cysteine to phenylalanine, the CDR3 is 16 amino acids long. The retained sequence is limited to the CDR3, 48 bases, with the frame set at the first base. Sequences MGHDK (CDR1) and SYGVNS (CDR2) are obtained from the germline V gene. The germline V end is reduced by 4 bases and the J end by 2 bases; junction bases left unmatched: 9.